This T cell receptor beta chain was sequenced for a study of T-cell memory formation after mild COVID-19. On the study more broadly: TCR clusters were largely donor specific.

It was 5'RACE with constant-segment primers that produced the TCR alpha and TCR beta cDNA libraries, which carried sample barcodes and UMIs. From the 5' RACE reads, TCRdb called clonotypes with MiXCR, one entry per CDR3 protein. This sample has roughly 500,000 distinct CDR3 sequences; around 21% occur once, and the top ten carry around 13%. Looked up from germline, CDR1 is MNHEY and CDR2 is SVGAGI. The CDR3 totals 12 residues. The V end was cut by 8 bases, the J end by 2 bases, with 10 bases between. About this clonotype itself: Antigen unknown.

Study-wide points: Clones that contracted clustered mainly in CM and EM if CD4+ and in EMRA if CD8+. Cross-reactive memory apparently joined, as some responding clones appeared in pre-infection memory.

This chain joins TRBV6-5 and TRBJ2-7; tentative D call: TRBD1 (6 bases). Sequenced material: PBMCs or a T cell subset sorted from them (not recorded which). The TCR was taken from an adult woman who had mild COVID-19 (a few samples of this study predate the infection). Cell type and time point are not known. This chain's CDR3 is CASWDIPYEQYF. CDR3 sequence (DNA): TGTGCCAGCTGGGACATACCCTACGAGCAGTACTTC.